This T cell receptor (beta chain) was identified in a study of blood T cell repertoires in COVID-19. The CDR3 sequence is 14 residues long. Germline CDR1 SNHLY, CDR2 FYNNEI. V lost 3 bases and J lost 7, with 13 bases in between. Libraries were prepared by immunoSEQ multiplex PCR; TCRdb keeps only in-frame clonotypes and omits some of them. The sample includes about 200,000 clones, about 88% of them seen just once. Input material: peripheral blood. This clonotype was obtained from a woman in her 40s who had recovered from COVID-19. The chain recombines TRBV2 with TRBJ1-5; D uncertain. The CDR3: CASSDFSAGQPQHF. DNA for the CDR3: TGTGCCAGCAGTGACTTCAGCGCGGGCCAGCCCCAGCATTTT. Full variable domain (remainder filled in from reference TRBV2 and TRBJ1-5): EPEVTQTPSHQVTQMGQEVILRCVPISNHLYFYWYRQILGQKVEFLVSFYNNEISEKSEIFDDQFSVERPDGSNFTLKIRSTKLEDSAMYFCASSDFSAGQPQHFGDGTRLSIL.